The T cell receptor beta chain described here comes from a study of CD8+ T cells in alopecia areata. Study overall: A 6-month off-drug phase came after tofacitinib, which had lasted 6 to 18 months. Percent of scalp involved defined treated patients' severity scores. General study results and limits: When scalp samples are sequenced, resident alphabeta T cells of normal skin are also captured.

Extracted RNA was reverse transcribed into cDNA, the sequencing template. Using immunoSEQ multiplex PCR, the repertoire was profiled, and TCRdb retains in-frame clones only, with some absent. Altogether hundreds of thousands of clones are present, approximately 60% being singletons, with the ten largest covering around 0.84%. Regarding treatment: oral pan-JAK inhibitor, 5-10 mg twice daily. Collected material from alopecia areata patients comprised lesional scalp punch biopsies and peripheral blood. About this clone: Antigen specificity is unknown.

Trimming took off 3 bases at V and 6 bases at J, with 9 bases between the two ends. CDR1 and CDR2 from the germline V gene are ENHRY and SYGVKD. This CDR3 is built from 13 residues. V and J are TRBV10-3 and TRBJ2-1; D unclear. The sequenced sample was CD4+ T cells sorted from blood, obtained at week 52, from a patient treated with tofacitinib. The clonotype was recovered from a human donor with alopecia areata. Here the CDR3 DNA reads TGTGCCATCAGTGAAAGGGCTGGCAATGAGCAGTTCTTC. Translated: CAISERAGNEQFF.